Listed below are T cell receptor beta chains from one sample, sequenced in a study of CD8+ T cells in alopecia areata. Repertoires were generated with immunoSEQ multiplex PCR, while TCRdb's copy carries only in-frame clones and drops some. In the table there are 120,000 to 150,000 clones, about 89% of which are singletons. The input for sequencing was CD8+ T cells sorted from blood, taken at week 0. The receptor set was obtained from a human donor with alopecia areata. Both conserved end residues are part of each CDR3. A D gene is named only where the DNA matches it firmly. The listing skips clone size in some rows; elsewhere it reads once, few, many or a size class.

abundance: .; v_gene: TRBV6-1; d_gene: .; j_gene: TRBJ2-6; CDR3aa: CASSEHISGANVLTF; CDR3nt: TGTGCCAGCAGTGAGCATATCTCTGGGGCCAACGTCCTGACTTTC
abundance: .; v_gene: TRBV4-1; d_gene: TRBD1; j_gene: TRBJ2-1; CDR3aa: CASSQADRDNEQFF; CDR3nt: TGCGCCAGCAGCCAAGCCGACAGGGACAATGAGCAGTTCTTC
abundance: .; v_gene: TRBV19; d_gene: TRBD2; j_gene: TRBJ2-7; CDR3aa: CASSSGLAYEQYF; CDR3nt: TGTGCCAGTAGTTCGGGACTAGCTTACGAGCAGTACTTC
abundance: many; v_gene: TRBV4-1; d_gene: TRBD1; j_gene: TRBJ2-3; CDR3aa: CASSQGIWDRGDTQYF; CDR3nt: TGCGCCAGCAGCCAAGGTATCTGGGACAGGGGAGATACGCAGTATTTT
abundance: .; v_gene: TRBV2; d_gene: TRBD1; j_gene: TRBJ2-1; CDR3aa: CAIQRDREYNEQFF; CDR3nt: TGTGCCATCCAACGGGACAGGGAATACAATGAGCAGTTCTTC
abundance: once; v_gene: TRBV7-3; d_gene: TRBD2; j_gene: TRBJ2-2; CDR3aa: CASSLIGTSRTGELFF; CDR3nt: TGTGCCAGCAGCTTAATAGGGACTAGTCGGACCGGGGAGCTGTTTTTT
abundance: .; v_gene: TRBV30; d_gene: .; j_gene: TRBJ2-4; CDR3aa: CAWNTALGKNIQYF; CDR3nt: TGTGCCTGGAACACGGCTCTTGGCAAAAACATTCAGTACTTC
abundance: .; v_gene: TRBV7-9; d_gene: .; j_gene: TRBJ2-2; CDR3aa: CASGGNPNTGELFF; CDR3nt: TGTGCCAGCGGAGGGAACCCGAACACCGGGGAGCTGTTTTTT
abundance: .; v_gene: TRBV7-8; d_gene: .; j_gene: TRBJ2-7; CDR3aa: CASSPTGYEQYF; CDR3nt: TGTGCCAGCAGCCCTACCGGCTACGAGCAGTACTTC
abundance: .; v_gene: TRBV9; d_gene: TRBD1; j_gene: TRBJ1-3; CDR3aa: CASSVEGAGADTIYF; CDR3nt: TGTGCCAGCAGCGTAGAGGGGGCAGGGGCGGACACCATATATTTT
abundance: .; v_gene: TRBV7-9; d_gene: TRBD2; j_gene: TRBJ2-1; CDR3aa: CASRRTSGSSYNEQFF; CDR3nt: TGTGCCAGCCGACGGACTAGCGGGAGCTCCTACAATGAGCAGTTCTTC
abundance: .; v_gene: TRBV29-1; d_gene: .; j_gene: TRBJ2-7; CDR3aa: CSVEIGDGSYEQYF; CDR3nt: TGCAGCGTTGAAATCGGGGACGGATCCTACGAGCAGTACTTC
abundance: .; v_gene: TRBV29-1; d_gene: TRBD1; j_gene: TRBJ1-1; CDR3aa: CSVLVTGFTEAFF; CDR3nt: TGCAGCGTCCTAGTGACAGGGTTCACTGAAGCTTTCTTT
abundance: .; v_gene: TRBV29-1; d_gene: .; j_gene: TRBJ2-7; CDR3aa: CSVGGRGRGGEQYF; CDR3nt: TGCAGCGTTGGGGGGCGGGGCAGGGGAGGCGAGCAGTACTTC
abundance: .; v_gene: TRBV21-1; d_gene: .; j_gene: TRBJ1-5; CDR3aa: CASSKVIGRVNQPQHF; CDR3nt: TGTGCCAGCAGCAAAGTTATCGGCAGGGTCAATCAGCCCCAGCATTTT
abundance: .; v_gene: TRBV30; d_gene: TRBD1; j_gene: TRBJ1-4; CDR3aa: CAWSDRGDEKLFF; CDR3nt: TGTGCCTGGAGCGACAGGGGTGATGAAAAACTGTTTTTT
abundance: once; v_gene: TRBV27; d_gene: .; j_gene: TRBJ1-2; CDR3aa: CASSPGPSGYTF; CDR3nt: TGTGCCAGCAGCCCAGGGCCGTCGGGCTACACCTTC
abundance: .; v_gene: TRBV14; d_gene: .; j_gene: TRBJ1-1; CDR3aa: CASSDGPGEVNTEAFF; CDR3nt: TGTGCCAGCAGCGATGGGCCAGGGGAGGTGAACACTGAAGCTTTCTTT
abundance: .; v_gene: TRBV9; d_gene: .; j_gene: TRBJ2-7; CDR3aa: CASSVTPSAAYEQYF; CDR3nt: TGTGCCAGCAGCGTAACGCCTAGCGCTGCCTACGAGCAGTACTTC
abundance: .; v_gene: TRBV4-1; d_gene: .; j_gene: TRBJ1-5; CDR3aa: CASSQVGGQPQHF; CDR3nt: TGCGCCAGCAGCCAAGTCGGCGGCCAGCCCCAGCATTTT
abundance: .; v_gene: TRBV6-5; d_gene: .; j_gene: TRBJ2-7; CDR3aa: CASSWTASSYEQYF; CDR3nt: TGTGCCAGCAGTTGGACGGCGAGCTCCTACGAGCAGTACTTC
abundance: .; v_gene: TRBV10-3; d_gene: .; j_gene: TRBJ2-7; CDR3aa: CAIGREQYF; CDR3nt: TGTGCCATCGGTAGGGAGCAGTACTTC
abundance: .; v_gene: TRBV29-1; d_gene: .; j_gene: TRBJ1-1; CDR3aa: CSVEGGAGEAFF; CDR3nt: TGCAGCGTTGAAGGAGGGGCGGGTGAAGCTTTCTTT
abundance: .; v_gene: TRBV6-5; d_gene: TRBD2; j_gene: TRBJ2-7; CDR3aa: CASSGTNQDEQYF; CDR3nt: TGTGCCAGCTCCGGGACTAACCAGGACGAGCAGTACTTC
abundance: once; v_gene: TRBV19; d_gene: .; j_gene: TRBJ2-7; CDR3aa: CASSPGADGYEQYF; CDR3nt: TGTGCCAGTAGCCCAGGGGCGGATGGCTACGAGCAGTACTTC
abundance: .; v_gene: TRBV27; d_gene: TRBD1; j_gene: TRBJ1-1; CDR3aa: CASRSYRDRNTEAFF; CDR3nt: TGTGCCAGCAGATCCTACCGGGACAGAAACACTGAAGCTTTCTTT
abundance: .; v_gene: TRBV7-9; d_gene: TRBD2; j_gene: TRBJ2-4; CDR3aa: CASSLTAGLARDIQYF; CDR3nt: TGTGCCAGCAGCTTAACAGCGGGACTAGCCAGGGACATTCAGTACTTC
abundance: .; v_gene: TRBV4-1; d_gene: .; j_gene: TRBJ2-7; CDR3aa: CASSQGTPSLYEQYF; CDR3nt: TGCGCCAGCAGCCAGGGGACACCGTCACTCTACGAGCAGTACTTC
abundance: .; v_gene: TRBV19; d_gene: .; j_gene: TRBJ1-2; CDR3aa: CASSSYGYTF; CDR3nt: TGTGCCAGTAGCTCCTATGGCTACACCTTC
abundance: .; v_gene: TRBV13; d_gene: .; j_gene: TRBJ2-1; CDR3aa: CASSLPGDHEQFF; CDR3nt: TGTGCCAGCAGCTTACCGGGGGACCATGAGCAGTTCTTC
abundance: .; v_gene: TRBV9; d_gene: .; j_gene: TRBJ2-2; CDR3aa: CASSGLANTGELFF; CDR3nt: TGTGCCAGCAGCGGACTAGCGAACACCGGGGAGCTGTTTTTT
abundance: .; v_gene: TRBV27; d_gene: .; j_gene: TRBJ2-7; CDR3aa: CASSLPGPLGEQYF; CDR3nt: TGTGCCAGCAGTTTGCCGGGACCGTTAGGGGAGCAGTACTTC
abundance: few; v_gene: TRBV29-1; d_gene: .; j_gene: TRBJ2-7; CDR3aa: CSVESSLEQYF; CDR3nt: TGCAGCGTTGAAAGCAGCCTCGAGCAGTACTTC
abundance: .; v_gene: TRBV5-1; d_gene: .; j_gene: TRBJ2-2; CDR3aa: CASSQWGDDTGELFF; CDR3nt: TGCGCCAGCAGCCAGTGGGGGGATGACACCGGGGAGCTGTTTTTT
abundance: .; v_gene: TRBV15; d_gene: .; j_gene: TRBJ2-1; CDR3aa: CATSRVTADVNEQFF; CDR3nt: TGTGCCACCAGCAGAGTTACAGCGGACGTCAATGAGCAGTTCTTC
abundance: medium-sized; v_gene: TRBV25-1; d_gene: .; j_gene: TRBJ2-7; CDR3aa: CASSVGTPPPYEQYF; CDR3nt: TGTGCCAGCTCGGTGGGAACTCCTCCTCCTTACGAGCAGTACTTC
abundance: .; v_gene: TRBV5-1; d_gene: .; j_gene: TRBJ2-7; CDR3aa: CASSLSGGHPTSYEQYF; CDR3nt: TGCGCCAGCAGCTTGTCGGGGGGACACCCGACCTCCTACGAGCAGTACTTC
abundance: .; v_gene: TRBV27; d_gene: .; j_gene: TRBJ1-5; CDR3aa: CASSFGGTGQPQHF; CDR3nt: TGTGCCAGCAGTTTTGGAGGTACGGGGCAGCCCCAGCATTTT
abundance: .; v_gene: TRBV5-1; d_gene: TRBD2; j_gene: TRBJ2-7; CDR3aa: CASTGLAGSYEQYF; CDR3nt: TGCGCCAGCACCGGACTAGCGGGAAGCTACGAGCAGTACTTC
abundance: once; v_gene: TRBV4-1; d_gene: .; j_gene: TRBJ2-7; CDR3aa: CASSQDLSRGGTYEQYF; CDR3nt: TGCGCCAGCAGCCAAGATCTATCCCGGGGAGGCACCTACGAGCAGTACTTC
abundance: .; v_gene: TRBV9; d_gene: TRBD2; j_gene: TRBJ2-7; CDR3aa: CASSVGSGSSYEQYF; CDR3nt: TGTGCCAGCAGCGTAGGCAGCGGGAGCTCCTACGAGCAGTACTTC
abundance: .; v_gene: TRBV27; d_gene: .; j_gene: TRBJ1-2; CDR3aa: CASSRGGYGYTF; CDR3nt: TGTGCCAGCAGTCGAGGGGGCTATGGCTACACCTTC
abundance: .; v_gene: TRBV27; d_gene: .; j_gene: TRBJ1-1; CDR3aa: CASSRGTEAFF; CDR3nt: TGTGCCAGCAGTCGAGGCACTGAAGCTTTCTTT
abundance: .; v_gene: TRBV4-1; d_gene: .; j_gene: TRBJ2-1; CDR3aa: CASSQRDFNEQFF; CDR3nt: TGCGCCAGCAGCCAACGGGACTTCAATGAGCAGTTCTTC
abundance: .; v_gene: TRBV10-2; d_gene: TRBD1; j_gene: TRBJ2-7; CDR3aa: CASTSGTGSSYEQYF; CDR3nt: TGCGCCAGCACCAGTGGGACAGGGAGCTCCTACGAGCAGTACTTC
abundance: once; v_gene: TRBV2; d_gene: .; j_gene: TRBJ1-2; CDR3aa: CASSVPDRNYGYTF; CDR3nt: TGTGCCAGCAGTGTCCCGGACAGAAACTATGGCTACACCTTC
abundance: .; v_gene: TRBV29-1; d_gene: .; j_gene: TRBJ2-5; CDR3aa: CSVDGQHQETQYF; CDR3nt: TGCAGCGTTGACGGGCAGCACCAAGAGACCCAGTACTTC
abundance: .; v_gene: TRBV30; d_gene: .; j_gene: TRBJ2-3; CDR3aa: CAWSVYFPDTQYF; CDR3nt: TGTGCCTGGAGTGTATATTTCCCAGATACGCAGTATTTT
abundance: .; v_gene: TRBV11-2; d_gene: .; j_gene: TRBJ2-1; CDR3aa: CASSLGVRTGDDEQFF; CDR3nt: TGTGCCAGCAGCTTAGGAGTCCGTACAGGCGACGATGAGCAGTTCTTC
abundance: .; v_gene: TRBV11-2; d_gene: TRBD1; j_gene: TRBJ1-1; CDR3aa: CASSSRTGEAFF; CDR3nt: TGTGCCAGCAGCTCAAGGACAGGGGAAGCTTTCTTT
abundance: .; v_gene: TRBV5-4; d_gene: .; j_gene: TRBJ2-1; CDR3aa: CASSFDSGSGNEQFF; CDR3nt: TGTGCCAGCAGCTTCGACAGTGGGTCCGGGAATGAGCAGTTCTTC
abundance: .; v_gene: TRBV10-3; d_gene: .; j_gene: TRBJ2-3; CDR3aa: CAISESPGEARSDTQYF; CDR3nt: TGTGCCATCAGTGAGTCCCCGGGGGAAGCCCGGTCAGATACGCAGTATTTT
abundance: .; v_gene: TRBV2; d_gene: .; j_gene: TRBJ2-7; CDR3aa: CASSVGGDHAYEQYF; CDR3nt: TGTGCCAGCAGTGTAGGAGGAGACCATGCCTACGAGCAGTACTTC
abundance: .; v_gene: TRBV7-8; d_gene: TRBD1; j_gene: TRBJ2-7; CDR3aa: CASSLGQDYEQYF; CDR3nt: TGTGCCAGCAGCCTCGGACAGGACTACGAGCAGTACTTC
abundance: .; v_gene: TRBV19; d_gene: .; j_gene: TRBJ1-6; CDR3aa: CASSLKTEINSPLHF; CDR3nt: TGTGCCAGTAGTCTGAAGACAGAGATTAATTCACCCCTCCACTTT